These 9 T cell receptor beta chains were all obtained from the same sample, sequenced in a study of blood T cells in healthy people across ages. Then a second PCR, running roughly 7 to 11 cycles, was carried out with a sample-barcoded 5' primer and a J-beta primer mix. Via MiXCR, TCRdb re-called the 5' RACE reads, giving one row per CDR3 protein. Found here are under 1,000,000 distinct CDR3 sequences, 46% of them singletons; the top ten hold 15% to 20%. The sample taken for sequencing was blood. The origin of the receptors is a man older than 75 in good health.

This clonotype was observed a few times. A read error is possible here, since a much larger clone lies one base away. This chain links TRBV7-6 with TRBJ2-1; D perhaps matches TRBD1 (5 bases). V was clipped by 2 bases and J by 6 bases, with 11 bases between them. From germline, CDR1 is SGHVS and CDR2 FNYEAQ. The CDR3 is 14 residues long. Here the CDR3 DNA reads TGTGCCAGCAGCTTAAGGCAGGGCCCCAATGAGCAGTTCTTC. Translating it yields CASSLRQGPNEQFF.

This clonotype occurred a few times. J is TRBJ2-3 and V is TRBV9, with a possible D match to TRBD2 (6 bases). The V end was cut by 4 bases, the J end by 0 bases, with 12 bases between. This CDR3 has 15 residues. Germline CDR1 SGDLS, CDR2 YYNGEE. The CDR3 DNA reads TGTGCCAGCAGCCCCCGGGACTTTAGCACAGATACGCAGTATTTT. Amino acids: CASSPRDFSTDTQYF. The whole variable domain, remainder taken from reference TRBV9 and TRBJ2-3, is DSGVTQTPKHLITATGQRVTLRCSPRSGDLSVYWYQQSLDQGLQFLIQYYNGEERAKGNILERFSAQQFPDLHSELNLSSLELGDSALYFCASSPRDFSTDTQYFGPGTRLTVL.

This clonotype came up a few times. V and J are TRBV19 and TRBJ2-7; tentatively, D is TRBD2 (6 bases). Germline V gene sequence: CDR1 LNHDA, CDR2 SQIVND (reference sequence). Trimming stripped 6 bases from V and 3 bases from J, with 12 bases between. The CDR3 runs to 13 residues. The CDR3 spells CASSGTSYYEQYF. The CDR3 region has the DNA TGTGCCAGTAGCGGGACTTCCTACTACGAGCAGTACTTC.

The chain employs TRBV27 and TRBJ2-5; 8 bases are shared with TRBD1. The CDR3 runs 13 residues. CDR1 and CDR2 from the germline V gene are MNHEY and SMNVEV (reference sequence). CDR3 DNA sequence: TGTGCTAGCGCAAGACAGGGGCAGGAGACCCAGTACTTC. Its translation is CASARQGQETQYF.

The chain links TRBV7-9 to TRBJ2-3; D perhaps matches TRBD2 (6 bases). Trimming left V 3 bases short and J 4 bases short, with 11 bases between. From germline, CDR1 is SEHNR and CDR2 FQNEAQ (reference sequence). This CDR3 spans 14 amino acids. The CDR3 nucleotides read TGTGCCAGCAGCTTCGGAGGGGAAGCAGATACGCAGTATTTT. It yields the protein CASSFGGEADTQYF.

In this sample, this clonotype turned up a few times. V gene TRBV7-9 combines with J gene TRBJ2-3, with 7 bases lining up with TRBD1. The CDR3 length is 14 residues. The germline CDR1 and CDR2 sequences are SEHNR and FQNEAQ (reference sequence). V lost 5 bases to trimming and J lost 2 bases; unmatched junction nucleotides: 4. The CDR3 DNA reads TGTGCCAGCAGCATACAGGGGAACACAGATACGCAGTATTTT. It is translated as CASSIQGNTDTQYF.

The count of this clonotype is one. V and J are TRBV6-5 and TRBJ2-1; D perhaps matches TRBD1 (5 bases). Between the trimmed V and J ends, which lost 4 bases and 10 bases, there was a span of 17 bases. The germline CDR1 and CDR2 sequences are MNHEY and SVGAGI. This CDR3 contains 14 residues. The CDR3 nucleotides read TGTGCCAGCAGTTTAGACAGCCACTCCTACGAGCAGTTCTTC. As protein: CASSLDSHSYEQFF.

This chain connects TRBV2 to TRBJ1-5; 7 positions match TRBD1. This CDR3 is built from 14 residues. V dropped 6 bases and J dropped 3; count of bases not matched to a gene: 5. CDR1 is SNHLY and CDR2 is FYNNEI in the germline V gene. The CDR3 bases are TGTGCCAGCAGGGGGACAGTCCCCAATCAGCCCCAGCATTTT. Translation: CASRGTVPNQPQHF.

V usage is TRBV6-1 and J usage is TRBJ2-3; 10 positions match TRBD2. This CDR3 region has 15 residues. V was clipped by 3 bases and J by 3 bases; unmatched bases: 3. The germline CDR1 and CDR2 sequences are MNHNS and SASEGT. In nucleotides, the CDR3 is TGTGCCAGCAGTGACCCGGGACTAGCGACAGATACGCAGTATTTT. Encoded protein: CASSDPGLATDTQYF.